The 30 T cell receptor beta chains presented below share a single source sample, sequenced in a study of blood T cells in healthy people across ages. The second PCR ran about 6 to 11 cycles with a sample-barcoded 5' primer and J-beta primers. In TCRdb, the 5' RACE reads were re-called with MiXCR into one record per CDR3 protein. Of about 680,000 distinct CDR3 sequences listed, around 48% are singletons. Input material: blood. Source of these receptors: a woman aged 55-75 years in good health.

This clonotype was seen more than once but under ten times. The chain employs TRBV5-5 and TRBJ2-5; TRBD2 matches at 9 bases. Judging by the DNA end, TRBJ2-7 fits better; the J call may be wrong. CDR1 is SGHKS, CDR2 YYEKEE, per germline (reference sequence). CDR3 length: 16 amino acids. The CDR3 DNA is TGTGCCAGCAGCTTGGGAACTAGCGGGTACCCCTACGAGCAGTACTTC. It yields the protein CASSLGTSGYPYEQYF.

The table lists this clonotype with a few counts. The J gene is TRBJ1-4, the V gene TRBV9, with 9 bases that match TRBD1. The ends lost 2 bases at V and 5 bases at J; junction bases unmatched: 4. The CDR3 is made up of 15 amino acids. Per germline, CDR1 SGDLS and CDR2 YYNGEE. For the CDR3, the DNA is TGTGCCAGCAGCGTGATGGGACAGGGAAATGAAAAACTGTTTTTT. Translating it yields CASSVMGQGNEKLFF.

This clonotype appeared a single time. V gene TRBV11-2 combines with J gene TRBJ1-1; TRBD1 is a possible D gene (5 bases). Trimming left V 5 bases short and J 2 bases short, with 15 bases between. The CDR3 spans 15 residues. Germline values: CDR1 SGHAT, CDR2 FQNNGV. CDR3 loop: CASSLNFDRNTEAFF. As DNA, the CDR3 is TGTGCCAGCAGCCTGAATTTTGACAGAAACACTGAAGCTTTCTTT.

V usage is TRBV20-1 and J usage is TRBJ2-5; TRBD2 matches 10 bases. The end of the DNA aligns better with TRBJ2-7, so the J call may be wrong. This CDR3 comprises 16 residues. The germline V gene encodes CDR1 DFQATT and CDR2 SNEGSKA (reference sequence). The DNA of the CDR3 is TGCAGTGCTGGATTAGCGGGAGGAGCGTTCGTCAGCGAGCAGTACTTC. The encoded protein is CSAGLAGGAFVSEQYF.

The rearrangement joins TRBV5-6 to TRBJ2-5; tentative D call: TRBD2 (7 bases). V shed 4 bases and J shed 5 bases, with 15 bases lying between them. CDR3 length: 14 residues. CDR1 and CDR2 from the germline V gene are SGHDT and YYEEEE. The CDR3 DNA sequence: TGTGCCAGCAGCCCCTGGGGGGGCTGGGAGACCCAGTACTTC. Translated: CASSPWGGWETQYF.

This chain uses TRBV10-3 with TRBJ2-1; 9 bases map to TRBD2. The CDR3 is made up of 16 amino acids. From germline, CDR1 is ENHRY and CDR2 SYGVKD. V gave up 2 bases and J gave up 1 base; unmatched junction bases: 3. The CDR3 protein is CAISEVSGSSYNEQFF. CDR3 sequence (DNA): TGTGCCATCAGTGAGGTTAGCGGGAGTTCCTACAATGAGCAGTTCTTC.

This rearrangement joins TRBV24-1 to TRBJ1-5, with 7 bases aligning to TRBD1. After removal of 5 bases from V and 5 bases from J, the junction contained 2 bases not matched to a gene. Germline CDR1 reads KGHDR; CDR2 reads SFDVKD. The CDR3 covers 13 residues. In DNA form, the CDR3 reads TGTGCCACCAGTGGCCAGGGGGATCAGCCCCAGCATTTT. Translated: CATSGQGDQPQHF.

The chain joins TRBV16 to TRBJ1-2; tentative D call: TRBD1 (5 bases). CDR1 KGHSY and CDR2 FQNENV come from the germline V gene. V was trimmed by 2 bases and J by 2 bases, leaving 12 bases between them. The CDR3 is made up of 15 amino acids. CDR3 in amino acids: CASSQMRQMNYGYTF. CDR3 DNA: TGTGCCAGCAGCCAAATGAGACAGATGAACTATGGCTACACCTTC. The entire variable domain, with the rest obtained from reference TRBV16 and TRBJ1-2, is as follows: GEEVAQTPKHLVRGEGQKAKLYCAPIKGHSYVFWYQQVLKNEFKFLISFQNENVFDETGMPKERFSAKCLPNSPCSLEIQATKLEDSAVYFCASSQMRQMNYGYTFGSGTRLTVV.

This clonotype was found a few times. This chain connects TRBV29-1 to TRBJ1-4; D unclear. The CDR3 covers 11 residues. Germline V gene data show CDR1 as SQVTM and CDR2 as ANQGSEA. V lost 4 bases to trimming and J lost 5 bases, with 5 bases between them. CDR3 in amino acids: CSVVANEKLFF. The CDR3 DNA follows: TGCAGCGTTGTGGCCAATGAAAAACTGTTTTTT.

This chain joins TRBV7-2 and TRBJ2-7; D is perhaps TRBD1 or TRBD2 (5 bases each). This CDR3 is built from 13 residues. The V end was cut by 6 bases, the J end by 7 bases, with 16 bases between. Germline V lookup: CDR1 SGHTA, CDR2 FQGNSA. CDR3 in amino acids: CASSRDVEGEQYF. The CDR3 coding sequence is TGTGCCAGCAGTCGGGACGTCGAGGGAGAGCAGTACTTC.

V usage is TRBV18 and J usage is TRBJ1-1; 8 positions agree with TRBD1. Germline V gene lookup returns CDR1 KGHSH and CDR2 LQKENI. The CDR3 runs to 16 residues. V lost 0 bases, J lost 3 bases, and 6 bases stayed unmatched. CDR3 sequence reads: CASSPPTGGGYTEAFF. Here the CDR3 DNA reads TGTGCCAGCTCACCACCTACAGGGGGTGGGTACACTGAAGCTTTCTTT.

The chain is built from TRBV10-3 and TRBJ2-5; 9 bases line up with TRBD2. Germline V gene sequence: CDR1 ENHRY, CDR2 SYGVKD. This CDR3 has 15 residues. The J segment lost 5 bases and the V segment lost 4 bases, leaving 8 bases of the junction unmatched. The CDR3 bases are TGTGCCATCAGTGGGTCTAGCGGGACCTGGGAGACCCAGTACTTC. Translating gives CAISGSSGTWETQYF.

Regarding this clonotype: The junction does not match germline at one end; this may be a read error. The V and J genes are TRBV12-3 or TRBV12-4 and TRBJ1-4; D remains ambiguous. This CDR3 spans 15 amino acids. As DNA, the CDR3 is TGTGCCAGCAGTTTAACGGACGCAACTAATGAAAACCTGTTTTTT. It yields the protein CASSLTDATNENLFF.

V gene TRBV20-1 combines with J gene TRBJ2-2; D is uncertain. Looked up from germline, CDR1 is DFQATT and CDR2 is SNEGSKA (reference sequence). Trimming shortened V by 3 bases and J by 4 bases, and 12 bases separated the two germline ends. The CDR3 extends over 14 amino acids. The CDR3 loop is CSASHSPSTGELFF. The CDR3 DNA reads TGCAGTGCTAGTCATAGTCCGAGCACCGGGGAGCTGTTTTTT.

This sequence joins TRBV20-1 and TRBJ2-4; the D is unclear. Germline V gene data show CDR1 as DFQATT and CDR2 as SNEGSKA (reference sequence). The CDR3 runs to 14 residues. Trimming removed 2 bases at V and 0 bases at J, with 8 bases between. Written as DNA, the CDR3 is TGCAGTGCTAGATTGGCCCTAGCCAAAAACATTCAGTACTTC. Translated: CSARLALAKNIQYF.

Regarding this clonotype: At one end, the junction sequence differs from germline, possibly due to a read error. The chain joins TRBV7-9 to TRBJ2-3; D call uncertain. Germline CDR1 is SEHNR and CDR2 is FQNEAQ (reference sequence). The CDR3 spans 15 residues. The CDR3: CVSSLSGPSSDTQYF. The CDR3 nucleotides read TGTGTCAGCAGCTTATCCGGGCCTTCATCAGATACGCAGTATTTT.

The chain joins TRBV9 to TRBJ1-1, with a possible D match to TRBD1 (6 bases). V was pared by 0 bases and J by 5 bases, with 11 bases between. CDR3 length: 14 residues. From germline, CDR1 is SGDLS and CDR2 YYNGEE. The CDR3 DNA sequence: TGTGCCAGCAGCGTAGCGTTCACAGGGACTGAAGCTTTCTTT. Translation gives CASSVAFTGTEAFF.

J is TRBJ2-3 and V is TRBV20-1; the match to TRBD2 covers 9 bases. Germline V lookup: CDR1 DFQATT, CDR2 SNEGSKA (reference sequence). The trim removed 2 bases at V and 3 bases at J, leaving 3 bases unmatched. CDR3 length: 14 residues. Here the CDR3 DNA reads TGCAGTGCTAGACTAGCGGGGCCGACAGATACGCAGTATTTT. Translated: CSARLAGPTDTQYF.

This chain links TRBV12-3 or TRBV12-4 with TRBJ2-3; D is possibly TRBD1 (7 bases). The V and J ends lost 6 bases and 1 base respectively, with 14 bases between them. The CDR3 runs to 15 residues. The CDR3 reads CASRPGGKRTDTQYF. CDR3 DNA sequence: TGTGCCAGCAGACCAGGGGGGAAACGCACAGATACGCAGTATTTT.

V is TRBV28 and J is TRBJ1-2; no clear D gene. The CDR3 is 12 amino acids. CDR1 and CDR2 (germline): MDHEN, SYDVKM. V dropped 11 bases and J dropped 8 bases, with 18 bases sitting between them. The DNA for the CDR3 is TGTGCCTGCCAACCTGGGGAGTGGGGCTACACCTTC. It is translated as CACQPGEWGYTF.

This chain joins TRBV25-1 and TRBJ1-6; D gene uncertain. The CDR3 consists of 15 residues. Germline CDR1 reads MGHDK; CDR2 reads SYGVNS. The V end was cut by 0 bases, the J end by 7 bases, with 10 bases between. CDR3 sequence reads: CASSEYPLLNSPLHF. CDR3 nucleotides: TGTGCCAGCAGTGAATACCCACTGCTCAATTCACCCCTCCACTTT.

This chain joins TRBV28 and TRBJ2-3; D remains unclear. Germline V CDR1 and CDR2: MDHEN, SYDVKM. The CDR3 has 12 residues. The V end lost 2 bases, the J end lost 8 bases, and 8 bases lay between the germline ends. CDR3 nucleotides: TGTGCCAGCAGTTTAGGGCAGGCTACGCAGTATTTT. Its translation is CASSLGQATQYF. The variable domain in full, completed from reference TRBV28 and TRBJ2-3, reads DVKVTQSSRYLVKRTGEKVFLECVQDMDHENMFWYRQDPGLGLRLIYFSYDVKMKEKGDIPEGYSVSREKKERFSLILESASTNQTSMYLCASSLGQATQYFGPGTRLTVL.

The chain has TRBV20-1 and TRBJ2-5, with 11 bases that match TRBD2. Germline values: CDR1 DFQATT, CDR2 SNEGSKA (reference sequence). This CDR3 has 16 residues. The V segment lost 6 bases and the J segment 1 base; nucleotides outside the gene matches: 10. CDR3 in amino acids: CSASTLGTSGQETQYF. In nucleotides, the CDR3 is TGCAGTGCCTCGACCCTCGGGACTAGCGGCCAAGAGACCCAGTACTTC.

Many counts were recorded for this clonotype. The DNA for the CDR3 is TGTGCCAGCCAAGCGGTCCTAGGCAATGAGCAGTTCTTC. The encoded protein is CASQAVLGNEQFF. This sequence joins TRBV7-2 and TRBJ2-1; the D gene is possibly TRBD2 (5 bases). This CDR3 comprises 13 residues. CDR1 and CDR2 from the germline V gene are SGHTA and FQGNSA. Trimming removed 8 bases at V and 6 bases at J, with 14 bases between.

The chain has TRBV7-9 and TRBJ2-5; D may correspond to TRBD1 or TRBD2 (5 bases each). Per germline, CDR1 SEHNR and CDR2 FQNEAQ (reference sequence). The V end lost 5 bases, the J end lost 1 base, and 17 bases lay between the germline ends. This CDR3 has 16 residues. CDR3 sequence: CASSRESPGSQETQYF. The CDR3 DNA sequence: TGTGCCAGCAGCCGAGAGTCCCCAGGGAGCCAAGAGACCCAGTACTTC.

J is TRBJ2-1 and V is TRBV10-3, with D possibly matching TRBD2 (6 bases). The V end lost 10 bases, the J end lost 5 bases, and 9 bases lay between the germline ends. Germline-derived CDR1 and CDR2 are ENHRY and SYGVKD. This CDR3 spans 11 amino acids. Written as DNA, the CDR3 is TGTGCCACAGCGGGTAACAATGAGCAGTTCTTC. Translated, it gives CATAGNNEQFF.

V gene TRBV20-1 combines with J gene TRBJ2-1, with D tentatively TRBD2 (5 bases). The CDR3 is made up of 14 amino acids. Trimming stripped 3 bases from V and 1 base from J, with 10 bases between. Germline CDR1 reads DFQATT; CDR2 reads SNEGSKA (reference sequence). CDR3 loop: CSASRSGSYNEQFF. CDR3 coding DNA: TGCAGTGCTAGTCGGAGCGGTTCCTACAATGAGCAGTTCTTC.

The V and J genes are TRBV20-1 and TRBJ1-1; D not certain. The CDR3 runs to 14 residues. Trimming took off 0 bases at V and 7 bases at J, with 15 bases between the two ends. Germline V gene lookup returns CDR1 DFQATT and CDR2 SNEGSKA (reference sequence). CDR3 loop: CSARDLGRTDEAFF. CDR3 sequence (DNA): TGCAGTGCTAGAGATCTTGGAAGGACTGATGAAGCTTTCTTT.

Points on this clonotype: This may be a read error: a much more frequent sequence differs by one nucleotide. The genes are TRBV6-5 and TRBJ2-4, with TRBD2 matching over 8 bases. This CDR3 is 14 amino acids long. Trimming cost V 7 bases and J 13 bases; bases outside gene matches: 15. Per the germline V gene, CDR1 is MNHEY and CDR2 is SVGAGI. CDR3 DNA: TGTGCCAGCAATGGGCGAGCGGGAGCGAGTGAGCAGTACTTC. Its translation is CASNGRAGASEQYF.

The V and J genes are TRBV28 and TRBJ1-1; TRBD1 might be the D (5 bases). The CDR3 has 15 amino acids. Germline V lookup: CDR1 MDHEN, CDR2 SYDVKM. The V and J ends lost 6 bases and 3 bases respectively, with 17 bases between them. The CDR3 DNA follows: TGTGCCAGCAGCTCTATGGGTGGGGGGTACACTGAAGCTTTCTTT. Its translation: CASSSMGGGYTEAFF.